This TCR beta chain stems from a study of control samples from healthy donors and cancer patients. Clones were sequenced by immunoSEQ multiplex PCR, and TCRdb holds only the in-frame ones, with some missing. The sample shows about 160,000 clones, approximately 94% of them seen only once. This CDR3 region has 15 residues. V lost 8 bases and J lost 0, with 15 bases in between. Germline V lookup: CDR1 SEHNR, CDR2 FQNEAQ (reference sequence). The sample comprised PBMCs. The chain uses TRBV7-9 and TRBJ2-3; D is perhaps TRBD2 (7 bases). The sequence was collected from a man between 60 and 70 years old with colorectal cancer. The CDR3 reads CASDRGAISTDTQYF. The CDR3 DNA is TGTGCCAGCGACCGGGGGGCGATTAGCACAGATACGCAGTATTTT. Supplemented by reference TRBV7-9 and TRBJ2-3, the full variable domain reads DTGVSQNPRHKITKRGQNVTFRCDPISEHNRLYWYRQTLGQGPEFLTYFQNEAQLEKSRLLSDRFSAERPKGSFSTLEIQRTEQGDSAMYLCASDRGAISTDTQYFGPGTRLTVL.